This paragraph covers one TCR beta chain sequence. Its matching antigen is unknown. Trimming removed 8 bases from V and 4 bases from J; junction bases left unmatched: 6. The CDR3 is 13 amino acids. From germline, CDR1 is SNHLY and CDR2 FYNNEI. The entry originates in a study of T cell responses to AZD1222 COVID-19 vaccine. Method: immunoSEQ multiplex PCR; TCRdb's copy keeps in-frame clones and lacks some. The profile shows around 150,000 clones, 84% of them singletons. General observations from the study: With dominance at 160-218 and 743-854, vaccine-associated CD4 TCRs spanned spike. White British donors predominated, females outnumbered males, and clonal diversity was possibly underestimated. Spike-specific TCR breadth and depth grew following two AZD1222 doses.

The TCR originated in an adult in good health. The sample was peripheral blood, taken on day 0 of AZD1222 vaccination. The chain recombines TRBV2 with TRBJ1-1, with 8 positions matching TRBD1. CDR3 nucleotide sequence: TGTGCCAGCGCCAGGGGGCGAGGCACTGAAGCTTTCTTT. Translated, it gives CASARGRGTEAFF.